The present entry profiles one TCR beta chain with its context. Its antigen remains unidentified. Donors were healthy HIV-negative adults without recent acute infections or vaccinations. The data were obtained in a study of shared clonotypes between healthy human individuals. The wider study: The plates for each donor numbered three CD4 naive, three CD4 memory, two CD8 naive and one CD8 memory.

Profiled with immunoSEQ multiplex PCR; TCRdb holds only in-frame clones, not every one. The sample carries some 900,000 clones, less than 85% recorded once. General study findings and limits: Non-shared clonotypes had lower generation probabilities than clonotypes shared by all four sorted-subset donors. Naive subsets typically showed greater estimated richness than memory subsets.

Germline assignment: CDR1 SGHRS and CDR2 YFSETQ. V gave up 3 bases and J gave up 0 bases, with 9 bases separating them. CDR3 length equals 14 residues. Material: memory CD4+ T cells sorted from blood. Sample subset: CD45RA-negative fraction. The chain carries TRBV5-1 and TRBJ1-2; no firm D call. The TCR originated in a young man in good health. CDR3 amino acids: CASSSSGANYGYTF. CDR3 DNA sequence: TGCGCCAGCAGCTCCAGTGGGGCTAACTATGGCTACACCTTC.